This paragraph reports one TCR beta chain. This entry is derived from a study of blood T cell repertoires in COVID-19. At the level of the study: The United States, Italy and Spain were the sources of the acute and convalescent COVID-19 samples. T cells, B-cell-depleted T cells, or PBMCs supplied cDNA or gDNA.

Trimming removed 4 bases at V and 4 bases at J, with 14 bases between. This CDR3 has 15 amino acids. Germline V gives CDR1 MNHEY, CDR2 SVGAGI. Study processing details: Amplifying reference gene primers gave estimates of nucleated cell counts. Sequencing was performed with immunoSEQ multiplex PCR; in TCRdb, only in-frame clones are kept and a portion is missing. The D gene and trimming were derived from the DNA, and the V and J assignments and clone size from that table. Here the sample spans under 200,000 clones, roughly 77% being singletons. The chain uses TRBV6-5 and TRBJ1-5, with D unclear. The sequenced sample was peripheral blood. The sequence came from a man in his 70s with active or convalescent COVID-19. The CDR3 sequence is CASSLRELENQPQHF. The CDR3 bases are TGTGCCAGCAGTTTAAGGGAGTTGGAGAATCAGCCCCAGCATTTT.